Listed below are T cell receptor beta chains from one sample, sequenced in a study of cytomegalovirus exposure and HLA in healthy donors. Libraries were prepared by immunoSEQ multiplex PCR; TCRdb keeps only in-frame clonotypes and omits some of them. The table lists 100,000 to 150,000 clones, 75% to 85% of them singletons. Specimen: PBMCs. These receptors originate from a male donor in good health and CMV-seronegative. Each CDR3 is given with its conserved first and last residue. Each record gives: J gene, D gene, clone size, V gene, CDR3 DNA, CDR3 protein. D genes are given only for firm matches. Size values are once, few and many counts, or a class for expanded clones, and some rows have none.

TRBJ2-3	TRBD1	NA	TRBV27	TGTGCCAGCAGTTTCCACCGGGACAGGGAAACCAGCACAGATACGCAGTATTTT	CASSFHRDRETSTDTQYF
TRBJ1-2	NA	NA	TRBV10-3	TGTGCCATCAGTGAGCGTAAGGGGATGCCGAACTATGGCTACACCTTC	CAISERKGMPNYGYTF
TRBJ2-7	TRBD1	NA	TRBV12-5	TGTGCCTCCGGGACAGGGGCACTCGAGCAGTACTTC	CASGTGALEQYF
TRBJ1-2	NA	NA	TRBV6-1	TGTGCCAGCAGCGAAGATTCGCCGGGGGTTTATGGCTACACCTTC	CASSEDSPGVYGYTF
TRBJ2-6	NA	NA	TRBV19	TGTGCCAGTACCACACGCGACACCTTCTCGGGGGCCAACGTCCTGACTTTC	CASTTRDTFSGANVLTF
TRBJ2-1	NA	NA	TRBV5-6	TGTGCCAGCAGCTTGGGGGGGGGCGGGGTCCTCTCCTACAATGAGCAGTTCTTC	CASSLGGGGVLSYNEQFF
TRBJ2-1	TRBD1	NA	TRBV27	TGTGCCAGCAGTCTCTACTTCTGGACAGGGGGTAAAATAGGGAATGAGCAGTTCTTC	CASSLYFWTGGKIGNEQFF
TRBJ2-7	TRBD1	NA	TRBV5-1	TGCGCCAGCAGCACCGGGACAGGGGGCCTCGAGCAGTACTTC	CASSTGTGGLEQYF
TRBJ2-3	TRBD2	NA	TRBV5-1	TGCGCCAGCAGCTCCCTAGCGGGGGCTCAAGATACGCAGTATTTT	CASSSLAGAQDTQYF
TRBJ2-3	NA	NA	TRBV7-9	TGTGCCAGCAGCAGGTACAGGGCTAGCACAGATACGCAGTATTTT	CASSRYRASTDTQYF
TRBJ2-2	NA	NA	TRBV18	TGTGCCAGCTCACCAAGACAGAACACCGGGGAGCTGTTTTTT	CASSPRQNTGELFF
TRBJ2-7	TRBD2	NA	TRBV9	TGTGCCAGCAGCGTAGGAGGGACTACCCTTGCCGAGCAGTACTTC	CASSVGGTTLAEQYF
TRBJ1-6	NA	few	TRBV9	TGTGCCAGCAGCGCCCTAGGTGAATCACCCCTCCACTTT	CASSALGESPLHF
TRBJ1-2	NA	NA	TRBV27	TGTGCCAGCAGTTTAAGGCGGGGCGAGGGCTACACCTTC	CASSLRRGEGYTF
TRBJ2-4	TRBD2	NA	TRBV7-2	TGTGCCAGCAGCTTAGTTATACCTAGCGGGGGTTTCGCCAAAAACATTCAGTACTTC	CASSLVIPSGGFAKNIQYF
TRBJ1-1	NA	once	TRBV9	TGTGCCAGCAGCGTAGTTGGGGCGGGGAGCACTGAAGCTTTCTTT	CASSVVGAGSTEAFF
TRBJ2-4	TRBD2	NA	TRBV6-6	TGTGCCAGCATCCGGGGGGGGTTGGATGCCAAAAACATTCAGTACTTC	CASIRGGLDAKNIQYF
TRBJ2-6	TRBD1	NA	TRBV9	TGTGCCAGCAGCGTAGCCAGGGGGAAAGGGGCCAACGTCCTGACTTTC	CASSVARGKGANVLTF
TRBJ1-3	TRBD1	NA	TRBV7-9	TGTGCCAGCAGCTTTGGCTTCGGGACAGGGGATATCTCTGGAAACACCATATATTTT	CASSFGFGTGDISGNTIYF
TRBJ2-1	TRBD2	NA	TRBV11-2	TGTGCCAGCAGCGAAAACCCCCTTTCAGCGGGATCGGGGTATGAGCAGTTCTTC	CASSENPLSAGSGYEQFF
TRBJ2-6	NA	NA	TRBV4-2	TGTGCCAGCAGCCAACAGGGCTCTGGGGCCAACGTCCTGACTTTC	CASSQQGSGANVLTF
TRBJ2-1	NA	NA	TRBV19	TGTGCCAGTAGTATAGTAGAGACTAGAGCCAATGAGCAGTTCTTC	CASSIVETRANEQFF